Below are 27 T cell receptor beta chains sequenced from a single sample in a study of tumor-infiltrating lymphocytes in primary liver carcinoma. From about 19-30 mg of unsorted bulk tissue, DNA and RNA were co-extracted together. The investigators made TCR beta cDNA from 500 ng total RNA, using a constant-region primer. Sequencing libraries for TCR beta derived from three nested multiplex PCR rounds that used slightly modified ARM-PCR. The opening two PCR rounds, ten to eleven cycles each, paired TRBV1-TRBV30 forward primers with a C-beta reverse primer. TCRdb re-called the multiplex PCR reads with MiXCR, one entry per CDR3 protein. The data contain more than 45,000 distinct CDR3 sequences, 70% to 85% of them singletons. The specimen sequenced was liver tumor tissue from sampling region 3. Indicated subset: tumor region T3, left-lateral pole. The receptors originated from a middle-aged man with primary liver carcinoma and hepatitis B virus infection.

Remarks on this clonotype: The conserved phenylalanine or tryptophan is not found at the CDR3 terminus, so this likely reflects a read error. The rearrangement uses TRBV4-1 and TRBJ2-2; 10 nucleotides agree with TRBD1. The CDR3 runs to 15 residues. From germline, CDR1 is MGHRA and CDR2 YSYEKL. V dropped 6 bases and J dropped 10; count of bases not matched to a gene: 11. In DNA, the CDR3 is TGCGCCAGCAGTCCGGACAGGGGGAATGCCGAGGAGCTGTTTGTT. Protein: CASSPDRGNAEELFV.

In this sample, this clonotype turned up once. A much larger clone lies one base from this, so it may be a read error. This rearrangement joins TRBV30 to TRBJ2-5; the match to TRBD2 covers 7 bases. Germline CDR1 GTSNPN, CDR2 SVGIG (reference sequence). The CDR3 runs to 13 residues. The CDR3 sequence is CDWRGGSGETQYF. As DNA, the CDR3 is TGTGACTGGAGAGGCGGGAGTGGAGAGACCCAGTACTTC.

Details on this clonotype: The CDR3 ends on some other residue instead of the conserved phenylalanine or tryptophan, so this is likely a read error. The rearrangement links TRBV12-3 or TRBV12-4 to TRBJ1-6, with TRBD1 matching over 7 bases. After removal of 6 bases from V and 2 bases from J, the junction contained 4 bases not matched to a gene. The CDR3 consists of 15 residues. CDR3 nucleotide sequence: TGTGCCAGCAGAATCGACAGGGCCTATAATTCACCCCTCCACTCT. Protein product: CASRIDRAYNSPLHS.

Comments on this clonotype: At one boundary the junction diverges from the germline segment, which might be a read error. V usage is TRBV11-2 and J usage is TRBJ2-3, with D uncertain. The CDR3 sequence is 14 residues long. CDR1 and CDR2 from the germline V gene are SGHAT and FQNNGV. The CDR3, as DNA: TGTGCCAGCAGTCTGGGCTCCCCGTCAGACACGCAGTATTTT. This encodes CASSLGSPSDTQYF.

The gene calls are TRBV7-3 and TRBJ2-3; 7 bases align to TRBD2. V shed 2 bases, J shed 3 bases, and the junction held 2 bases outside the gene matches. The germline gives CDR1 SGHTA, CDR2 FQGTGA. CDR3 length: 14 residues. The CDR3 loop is CASSLDGRTDTQYF. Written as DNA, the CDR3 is TGTGCCAGCAGCTTAGACGGGAGGACAGATACGCAGTATTTT.

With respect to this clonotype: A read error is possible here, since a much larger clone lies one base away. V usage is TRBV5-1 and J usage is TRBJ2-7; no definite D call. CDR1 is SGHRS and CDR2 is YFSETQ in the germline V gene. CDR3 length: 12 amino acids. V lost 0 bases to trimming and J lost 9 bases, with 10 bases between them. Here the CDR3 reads CASSLVSDGQYF. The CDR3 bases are TGCGCCAGCAGCTTGGTCAGCGACGGGCAGTACTTC.

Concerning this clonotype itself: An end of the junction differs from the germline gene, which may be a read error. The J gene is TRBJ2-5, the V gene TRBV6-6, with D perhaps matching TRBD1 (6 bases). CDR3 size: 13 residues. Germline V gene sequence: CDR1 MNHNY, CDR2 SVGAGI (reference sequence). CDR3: CTSSTGIGKTQHF. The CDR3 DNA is TGTACCAGCAGCACAGGGATAGGAAAGACCCAGCACTTC.

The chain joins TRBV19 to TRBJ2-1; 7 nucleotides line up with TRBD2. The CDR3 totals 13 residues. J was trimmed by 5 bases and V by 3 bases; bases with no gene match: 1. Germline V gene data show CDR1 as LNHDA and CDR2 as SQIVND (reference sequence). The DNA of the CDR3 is TGTGCCAGTAGTATTGGACTAGACAATGAGCAGTTCTTC. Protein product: CASSIGLDNEQFF.

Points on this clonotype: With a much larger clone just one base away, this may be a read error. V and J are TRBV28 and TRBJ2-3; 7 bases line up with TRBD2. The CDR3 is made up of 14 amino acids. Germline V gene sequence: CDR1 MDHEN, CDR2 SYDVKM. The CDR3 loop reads CVSTGSGTADTQYF. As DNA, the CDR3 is TGTGTCAGCACCGGGAGCGGGACGGCAGATACGCAGTATTTT.

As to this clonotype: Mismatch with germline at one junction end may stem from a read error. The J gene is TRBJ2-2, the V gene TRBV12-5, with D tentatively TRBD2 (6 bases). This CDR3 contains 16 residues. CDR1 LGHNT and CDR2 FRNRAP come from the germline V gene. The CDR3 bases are TGTGCTAGTGGTCCTCCCGGGACGGCGAACATCGGGGAGGTGTTTTTT. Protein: CASGPPGTANIGEVFF.

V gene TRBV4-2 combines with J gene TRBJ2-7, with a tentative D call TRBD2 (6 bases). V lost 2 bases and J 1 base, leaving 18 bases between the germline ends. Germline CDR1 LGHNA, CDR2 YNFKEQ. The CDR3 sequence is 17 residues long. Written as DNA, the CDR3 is TGTGCCAGCAGCCAACATAGTGGTATTGGGGGGTCCTACGAGCAGTACTTC. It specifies CASSQHSGIGGSYEQYF.

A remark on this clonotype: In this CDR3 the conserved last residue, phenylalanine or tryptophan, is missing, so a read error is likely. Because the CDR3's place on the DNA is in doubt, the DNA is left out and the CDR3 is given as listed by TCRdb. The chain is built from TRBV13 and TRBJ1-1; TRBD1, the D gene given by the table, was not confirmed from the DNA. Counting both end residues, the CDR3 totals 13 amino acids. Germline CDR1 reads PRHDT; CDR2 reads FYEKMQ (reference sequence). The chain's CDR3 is CVSSFNRGSVPFV.

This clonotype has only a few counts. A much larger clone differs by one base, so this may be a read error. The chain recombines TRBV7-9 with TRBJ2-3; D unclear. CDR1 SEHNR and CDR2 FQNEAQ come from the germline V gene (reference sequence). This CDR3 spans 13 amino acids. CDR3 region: CVSSAYYPDTQYF. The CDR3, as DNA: TGTGTCAGCAGCGCCTACTATCCCGATACGCAGTATTTT.

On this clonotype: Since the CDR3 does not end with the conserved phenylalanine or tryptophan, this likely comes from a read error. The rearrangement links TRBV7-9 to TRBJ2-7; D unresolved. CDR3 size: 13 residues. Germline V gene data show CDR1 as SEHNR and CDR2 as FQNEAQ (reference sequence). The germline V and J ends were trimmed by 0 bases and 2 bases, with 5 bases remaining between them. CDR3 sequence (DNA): TGTGCCAGCAGCTTAGCTAGTACCTACGAGCAGTACCTC. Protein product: CASSLASTYEQYL.

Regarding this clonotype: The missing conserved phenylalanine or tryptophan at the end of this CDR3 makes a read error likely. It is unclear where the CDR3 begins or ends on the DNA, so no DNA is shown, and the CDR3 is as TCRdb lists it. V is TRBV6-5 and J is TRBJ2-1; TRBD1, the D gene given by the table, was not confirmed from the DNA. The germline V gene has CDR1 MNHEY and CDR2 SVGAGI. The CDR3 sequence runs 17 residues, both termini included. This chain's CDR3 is CASSPLTPGQGYDEQLL.

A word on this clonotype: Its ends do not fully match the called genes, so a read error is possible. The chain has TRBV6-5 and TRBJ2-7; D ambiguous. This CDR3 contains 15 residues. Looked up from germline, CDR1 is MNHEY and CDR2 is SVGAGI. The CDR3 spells CASSYSGKGFYEQYF. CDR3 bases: TGTGCCAGCAGTTACTCGGGTAAGGGCTTCTACGAGCAGTATTTC.

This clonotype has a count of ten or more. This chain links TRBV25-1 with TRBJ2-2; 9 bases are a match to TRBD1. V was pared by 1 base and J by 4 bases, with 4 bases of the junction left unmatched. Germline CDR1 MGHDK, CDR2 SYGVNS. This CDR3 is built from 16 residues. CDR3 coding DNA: TGTGCCAGCAGTGAATGGACAGGGGAGCTCACCGGGGAGCTGTTTTTT. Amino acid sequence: CASSEWTGELTGELFF.

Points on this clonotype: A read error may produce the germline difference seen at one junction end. The CDR3 nucleotides are TGCGCCAACAACATCGGACTAGCCTACGAGCTGTACTTC. Translating gives CANNIGLAYELYF. The chain couples TRBV5-1 to TRBJ2-7; TRBD2 agrees at 8 bases. The CDR3 loop spans 13 amino acids. CDR1 is SGHRS and CDR2 is YFSETQ in the germline V gene.

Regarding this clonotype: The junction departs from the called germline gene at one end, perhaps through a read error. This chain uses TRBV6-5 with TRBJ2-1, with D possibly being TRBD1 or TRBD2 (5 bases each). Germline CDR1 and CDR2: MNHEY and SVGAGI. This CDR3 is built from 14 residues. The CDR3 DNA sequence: TGTACCAGCAGTTACACCGGGACCAGCAGGGAGCAGTTCTTC. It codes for CTSSYTGTSREQFF.

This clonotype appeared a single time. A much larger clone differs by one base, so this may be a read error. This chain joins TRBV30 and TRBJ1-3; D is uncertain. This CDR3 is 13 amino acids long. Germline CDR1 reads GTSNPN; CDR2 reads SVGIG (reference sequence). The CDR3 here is CALSSTRGNTIYF. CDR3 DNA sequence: TGTGCCTTGAGTTCTACTAGGGGAAACACCATATATTTT.

The CDR3 loop is CAGCPDRGNAGELFF. The CDR3 nucleotides are TGCGCCGGCTGCCCGGACAGGGGGAATGCCGGGGAGCTGTTTTTT. The chain joins TRBV4-1 to TRBJ2-2; 10 bases map to TRBD1. The CDR3 runs to 15 residues. The germline V gene encodes CDR1 MGHRA and CDR2 YSYEKL. Trimming cost V 11 bases and J 6 bases; bases outside gene matches: 12.

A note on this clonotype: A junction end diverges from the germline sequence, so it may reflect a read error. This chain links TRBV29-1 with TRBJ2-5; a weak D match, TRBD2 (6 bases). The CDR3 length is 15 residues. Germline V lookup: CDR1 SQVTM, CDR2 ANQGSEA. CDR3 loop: CSVVRGDSSQETLYF. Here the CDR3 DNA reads TGCAGCGTTGTGCGGGGAGACTCATCACAAGAGACCCTGTACTTC.

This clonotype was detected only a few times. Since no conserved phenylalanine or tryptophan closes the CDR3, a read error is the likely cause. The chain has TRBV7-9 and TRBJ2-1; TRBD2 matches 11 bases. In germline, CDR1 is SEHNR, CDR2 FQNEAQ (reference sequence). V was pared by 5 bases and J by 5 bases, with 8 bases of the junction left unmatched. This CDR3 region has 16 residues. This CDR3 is CASSRPSGLADNEQFL. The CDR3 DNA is TGTGCCAGCAGCCGTCCGTCGGGACTAGCGGACAATGAGCAGTTCCTC.

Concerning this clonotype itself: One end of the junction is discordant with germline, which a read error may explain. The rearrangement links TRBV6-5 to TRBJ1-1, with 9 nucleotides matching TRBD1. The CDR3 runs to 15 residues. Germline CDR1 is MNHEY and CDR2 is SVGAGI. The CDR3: CTSSYTRDRAPKAFF. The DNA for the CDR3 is TGTACCAGCAGTTACACCCGGGACAGGGCCCCAAAAGCTTTCTTT.

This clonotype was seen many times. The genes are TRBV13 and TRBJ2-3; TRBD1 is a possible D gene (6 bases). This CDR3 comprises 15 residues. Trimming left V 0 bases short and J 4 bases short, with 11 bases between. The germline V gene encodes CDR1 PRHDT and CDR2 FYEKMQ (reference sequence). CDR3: CASSLGSWGPDTQYF. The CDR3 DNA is TGTGCCAGCAGCTTAGGCAGCTGGGGGCCAGATACGCAGTATTTT.

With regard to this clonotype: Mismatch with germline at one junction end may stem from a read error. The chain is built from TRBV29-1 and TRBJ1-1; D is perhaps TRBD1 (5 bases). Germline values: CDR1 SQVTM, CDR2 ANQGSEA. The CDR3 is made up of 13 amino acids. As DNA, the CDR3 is TGCAGCGTTGAAATTATAGGGGTCACTGATGCTTTCTTT. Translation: CSVEIIGVTDAFF.

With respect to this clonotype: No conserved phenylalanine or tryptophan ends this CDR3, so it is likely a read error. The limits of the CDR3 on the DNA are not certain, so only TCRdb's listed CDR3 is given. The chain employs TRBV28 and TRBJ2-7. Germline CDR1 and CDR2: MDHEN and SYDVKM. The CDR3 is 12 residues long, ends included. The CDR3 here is CASSFPGWEQCY.